The 21 T cell receptor beta chains listed next were all sequenced from one sample in a study of response to subunit inactivated influenza vaccine. TCRdb re-called the RT-PCR reads with MiXCR, one entry per CDR3 protein. The table has about 570,000 distinct CDR3 sequences, around 11% seen once. These same data were also listed under a study on T cells expressing NK-cell markers. Per that paper: The authors generated TCR beta cDNA through 5'RACE template switching with UMIs.

Sequences were derived from PBMCs from blood, sampled on the day of vaccination. The receptor set was obtained from a man aged 45 to 65 who received an inactivated influenza vaccine.

This chain joins TRBV5-1 and TRBJ2-1; TRBD1 matches 9 bases. The junction had 15 bases not matched to a gene; V was cut back by 4 bases and J by 7 bases. Germline V gene data show CDR1 as SGHRS and CDR2 as YFSETQ. This CDR3 is 17 amino acids long. The CDR3 reads CASSPRFRDRALNEQFF. The CDR3 coding sequence is TGCGCCAGCAGCCCCCGATTCCGGGACAGGGCTTTAAATGAGCAGTTCTTC.

CDR3 in amino acids: CASSQSPGQGGSYTF. In nucleotides, the CDR3 is TGCGCCAGCAGCCAATCCCCCGGACAGGGGGGGAGCTACACCTTC. This chain uses TRBV5-1 with TRBJ1-2, with TRBD1 matching 10 bases. V gave up 4 bases and J gave up 9 bases; unmatched junction bases: 12. Germline V gene sequence: CDR1 SGHRS, CDR2 YFSETQ. This CDR3 has 15 amino acids.

This clonotype was recorded a few times. This chain uses TRBV7-8 with TRBJ2-1, with 10 bases matching TRBD2. Germline V gene data show CDR1 as SGHVS and CDR2 as FQNEAQ. V was pared by 5 bases and J by 4 bases, with 5 bases of the junction left unmatched. This CDR3 is 15 amino acids long. The CDR3 sequence: CASSQRAGGYNEQFF. Here the CDR3 DNA reads TGTGCCAGCAGCCAACGAGCGGGGGGGTACAATGAGCAGTTCTTC.

This clonotype was detected only a few times. The CDR3 DNA reads as TGCAGTGGGCACCGAGCGGGTACGGAGACCCAGTACTTC. This gives the protein CSGHRAGTETQYF. V gene TRBV20-1 combines with J gene TRBJ2-5; weak D call: TRBD2 (6 bases). The V end lost 7 bases, the J end lost 5 bases, and 17 bases lay between the germline ends. CDR3 length: 13 residues. Germline CDR1 reads DFQATT; CDR2 reads SNEGSKA (reference sequence).

This clonotype showed up just a few times. The chain is built from TRBV12-3 or TRBV12-4 and TRBJ2-3; 10 bases are shared with TRBD2. This CDR3 contains 15 residues. V was pared by 3 bases and J by 3 bases, with 3 bases of the junction left unmatched. CDR3 sequence reads: CASSFVLAGTDTQYF. CDR3 in DNA: TGTGCCAGCAGTTTTGTACTAGCGGGAACAGATACGCAGTATTTT.

This chain uses TRBV2 with TRBJ2-7, with 7 nucleotides matching TRBD1. From germline, CDR1 is SNHLY and CDR2 FYNNEI. CDR3 length: 15 residues. The J segment lost 0 bases and the V segment lost 6 bases, leaving 8 bases of the junction unmatched. The CDR3 DNA reads TGTGCCAGCAGCGCTGGACAGGAGTTCTCCTACGAGCAGTACTTC. It translates to CASSAGQEFSYEQYF.

This chain uses TRBV5-5 with TRBJ2-5, with D perhaps given as TRBD1 or TRBD2 (5 bases each). The CDR3 extends over 13 amino acids. Trimming removed 4 bases at V and 6 bases at J, with 13 bases between. CDR1 is SGHKS, CDR2 YYEKEE, per germline (reference sequence). The chain's CDR3 is CASSRDWGKTQYF. As DNA, the CDR3 is TGTGCCAGCAGCAGAGACTGGGGGAAGACCCAGTACTTC.

This clonotype showed up just a few times. The CDR3, as DNA: TGCGCCAGCAGCGTTAGCGGGGGGGAGACCCAGTACTTC. It encodes CASSVSGGETQYF. The V call is TRBV5-1, the J call TRBJ2-5; TRBD2 agrees at 10 bases. This CDR3 is built from 13 residues. CDR1 is SGHRS and CDR2 is YFSETQ in the germline V gene. The trim removed 4 bases at V and 5 bases at J, leaving 2 bases unmatched.

This chain uses TRBV6-2 or TRBV6-3 with TRBJ2-1; D is ambiguous. V lost 10 bases and J lost 9, with 10 bases in between. The CDR3 has 10 residues. Germline loops: CDR1 MNHEY, CDR2 SVGEGT. CDR3 in DNA: TGTGCCACCAAGGGAACTGAGCAGTTCTTC. Protein product: CATKGTEQFF.

This clonotype has more than one count but fewer than ten. J is TRBJ2-2 and V is TRBV20-1; TRBD2 might be the D (5 bases). CDR3 length equals 14 residues. Looked up from germline, CDR1 is DFQATT and CDR2 is SNEGSKA (reference sequence). Between the trimmed V and J ends, which lost 3 bases and 3 bases, there was a span of 11 bases. CDR3 in DNA: TGCAGTGCTAGTCCTGCGGGCTACACCGGGGAGCTGTTTTTT. Translated: CSASPAGYTGELFF.

This clonotype appeared a few times. This rearrangement joins TRBV29-1 to TRBJ2-7; 8 bases are a match to TRBD2. The CDR3 totals 12 residues. CDR1 is SQVTM, CDR2 ANQGSEA, per germline. The junction had 1 base not matched to a gene; V was cut back by 3 bases and J by 3 bases. In nucleotides, the CDR3 is TGCAGCGTTGATCGGGGGGGCTACGAGCAGTACTTC. Translating it yields CSVDRGGYEQYF.

The sample holds many counts of this clonotype. V usage is TRBV5-1 and J usage is TRBJ2-1; 9 positions match TRBD2. V gave up 3 bases and J gave up 6 bases; unmatched junction bases: 10. CDR1 SGHRS and CDR2 YFSETQ come from the germline V gene. The CDR3 is 16 amino acids. The CDR3 DNA is TGCGCCAGCAGCTCAACCGGGACTAGCCGCATCAATGAGCAGTTCTTC. Translating it yields CASSSTGTSRINEQFF.

This clonotype showed up just a few times. The rearrangement joins TRBV6-2 or TRBV6-3 to TRBJ2-7; TRBD2 is a possible D gene (7 bases). The CDR3 consists of 12 residues. Germline V gene lookup returns CDR1 MNHEY and CDR2 SVGEGT. Deletions cut 6 bases from V and 6 bases from J, with 12 bases between. DNA of the CDR3: TGTGCCAGCAGACGGGGGGCCAGCGAGCAGTACTTC. Protein sequence: CASRRGASEQYF.

This clonotype was detected many times. The rearrangement uses TRBV7-9 and TRBJ2-1; D possibly corresponds to TRBD1 (6 bases). CDR3 size: 15 residues. Trimming pared 5 bases from V and 5 bases from J, leaving 16 bases between. Germline loops: CDR1 SEHNR, CDR2 FQNEAQ (reference sequence). The CDR3 loop is CASSLTGSRNNEQFF. The CDR3 nucleotides read TGTGCCAGCAGCCTCACAGGGTCTAGAAACAATGAGCAGTTCTTC.

V usage is TRBV20-1 and J usage is TRBJ1-2; TRBD1 might be the D (5 bases). V dropped 1 base and J dropped 7 bases, with 13 bases sitting between them. The V gene's germline CDR1 is DFQATT and CDR2 SNEGSKA (reference sequence). CDR3 length equals 13 residues. The CDR3 region has the DNA TGCAGTGCTAGAGTGGGGCAGGGCGGTGGCTACACCTTC. Its protein is CSARVGQGGGYTF.

This clonotype has only a few counts. This chain connects TRBV18 to TRBJ2-5; D unresolved. The CDR3 spans 14 residues. The germline CDR1 and CDR2 sequences are KGHSH and LQKENI. Trimming pared 3 bases from V and 1 base from J, leaving 9 bases between. The CDR3 reads CASSPSAFQETQYF. The CDR3 region has the DNA TGTGCCAGCTCACCGTCAGCCTTCCAAGAGACCCAGTACTTC. Combining the CDR3 with reference TRBV18 and TRBJ2-5 gives the whole variable domain NAGVMQNPRHLVRRRGQEARLRCSPMKGHSHVYWYRQLPEEGLKFMVYLQKENIIDESGMPKERFSAEFPKEGPSILRIQQVVRGDSAAYFCASSPSAFQETQYFGPGTRLLVL.

The table lists this clonotype with a few counts. The chain joins TRBV27 to TRBJ1-1, with 12 bases identical to TRBD1. Germline CDR1 reads MNHEY; CDR2 reads SMNVEV (reference sequence). This CDR3 has 14 amino acids. V gave up 5 bases and J gave up 6 bases; unmatched junction bases: 4. This CDR3 reads CASSMGQGAAEAFF. CDR3 DNA sequence: TGTGCCAGCAGTATGGGACAGGGGGCCGCTGAAGCTTTCTTT.

This clonotype was observed a handful of times. The rearrangement uses TRBV12-3 or TRBV12-4 and TRBJ2-7; TRBD2 aligns across 10 bases. The CDR3 length is 16 residues. The V and J ends lost 11 bases and 1 base, in that order; junction bases with no gene match: 14. This CDR3 reads CAAWEAGGPVSYEQYF. CDR3 DNA: TGTGCCGCGTGGGAAGCGGGAGGGCCCGTATCCTACGAGCAGTACTTC.

This clonotype was picked up a small number of times. J is TRBJ1-2 and V is TRBV9; D is undetermined. The length of the CDR3 is 13 residues. Per the germline V gene, CDR1 is SGDLS and CDR2 is YYNGEE. The V end was cut by 0 bases, the J end by 6 bases, with 9 bases between. CDR3 protein: CASSVGELDGYTF. DNA for the CDR3: TGTGCCAGCAGCGTAGGAGAGTTAGATGGCTACACCTTC.

Only a few counts were recorded for this clonotype. The J gene is TRBJ2-2, the V gene TRBV7-6; unclear D gene. The CDR3 is made up of 15 amino acids. The germline V gene encodes CDR1 SGHVS and CDR2 FNYEAQ. V was pared by 2 bases and J by 6 bases, with 13 bases between. The CDR3 sequence: CASSLTPTRPGELFF. CDR3 DNA sequence: TGTGCCAGCAGCTTAACCCCGACCAGGCCCGGGGAGCTGTTTTTT.

The chain joins TRBV7-3 to TRBJ2-1; 12 bases line up with TRBD2. The CDR3 has 17 amino acids. CDR1 is SGHTA, CDR2 FQGTGA, per germline. J gave up 7 bases and V 5 bases, and 12 bases lay outside the gene matches. CDR3 coding DNA: TGTGCCAGCAGCCTATCCGGACTAGCGGGACCAAATAATGAGCAGTTCTTC. This sequence encodes CASSLSGLAGPNNEQFF.